This entry features one T cell receptor (beta chain) sequence. This clone was detected only a few times. Its antigen is still unknown. No qualities accompany the bases; no much larger clone lies one base away. The data are from a study of blood T cell repertoires in COVID-19 (dated by TCRdb to the early 2020s). Broadly, across the study: Collaborator samples came from the United States, Italy and Spain and covered acute and convalescent phases of COVID-19. The material from the prospective study consisted of cDNA or gDNA derived from T cells, B-cell-depleted T cells, or PBMCs. Sample metadata almost always included a de-identified subject ID, COVID-19 status, age in years and sex. A freely available public database, intended as a resource for researchers studying the immune response to SARS-CoV-2, is where the repertoires were released. The dataset comprised deeply sampled blood TCRbeta repertoires from subjects exposed to, actively infected with, or recovered from COVID-19. The samples were drawn from two sources: the first 160 participants of the ongoing ImmuneRACE study, and 950 to 1,500 subjects contributed by 6 global collaborators. Where available, HLA class I and class II types were taken from metadata supplied by the sample provider and were not determined by assay-based typing.

The paper as a whole reports these results and caveats: How much clinical and demographic metadata was included differed by source and by participant, and the metadata was provided uncurated.

The cysteine opens and the phenylalanine closes a CDR3 of 17 amino acids. Only the CDR3 part of the read is kept: 51 bases, read in frame from the first base. Trimming takes 6 bases from V and 0 bases from J, and the germline ends sit 18 bases apart. Taken from the germline V gene, the CDR1 and CDR2 loops are MNHEY and SVGEGT. The immunoSEQ Assay, a bias-controlled multiplex PCR, was used to amplify TCRbeta CDR3 regions from genomic DNA. In the original analysis: The number of nucleated cells in each sample was estimated by amplification of reference gene primers within the assay. To quantify the absolute abundance of each unique TCRbeta CDR3 rearrangement, sequence reads were collapsed and filtered. For each sample, productive Simpson clonality was calculated as the square root of Simpson's diversity index over productive rearrangements. TCRdb mirrors the immuneACCESS table, restricted to in-frame sequences. Some clones are absent from its copies; in checked studies, under half trace to an unresolved V gene, and the reason for the others is unknown. Clone size and V and J calls were adopted from that table, with D and trimming inferred from the DNA. Counted in this sample were 44,000 or so clones; less than 70% of them appeared once. Of the sample, less than 8% falls within the top ten clones.

Collaborating institutions collected whole blood in K2EDTA tubes following their own protocols. Collaborator samples were shipped for TCRbeta analysis as frozen whole blood, isolated PBMCs, or DNA extracted from either sample type. This clonotype originated in a man older than 75 with acute or convalescent COVID-19. The source material was peripheral blood. The rearranged chain carries TRBV6-2 or TRBV6-3 and TRBJ2-1; no confident D gene assignment can be made. The encoded CDR3 is CASSPNLVRDSYNEQFF. The DNA sequence is TGTGCCAGCAGCCCCAATCTGGTACGCGACTCCTACAATGAGCAGTTCTTC.